This T cell receptor (beta chain) was captured by sequencing in a study of blood T cell repertoires in COVID-19. Study-wide background: Specimens from acute and convalescent COVID-19 originated in the United States, Italy and Spain.

TCRdb's copy holds only in-frame clones and misses some; the assay was immunoSEQ multiplex PCR. The sample lists approximately 270,000 clones, 75% to 90% occurring once. Germline-derived CDR1 and CDR2 are SGHRS and YFSETQ. The CDR3 runs 15 residues. J gave up 6 bases and V 10 bases, and 17 bases lay outside the gene matches. Participant ages covered about 18 to 100 years across around 22 US areas. Researchers sorted participants into cohorts using their self-reported clinical history. This TCR was recovered from a woman in her thirties with acute COVID-19. The rearrangement links TRBV5-1 to TRBJ2-7, with TRBD2 matching 9 bases. The sequenced material came from PBMCs or T cells enriched from blood (not recorded which). The CDR3 is CARRGGAGGASEQYF. The CDR3 bases are TGCGCCCGCCGCGGGGGGGCGGGGGGCGCGTCCGAGCAGTACTTC.